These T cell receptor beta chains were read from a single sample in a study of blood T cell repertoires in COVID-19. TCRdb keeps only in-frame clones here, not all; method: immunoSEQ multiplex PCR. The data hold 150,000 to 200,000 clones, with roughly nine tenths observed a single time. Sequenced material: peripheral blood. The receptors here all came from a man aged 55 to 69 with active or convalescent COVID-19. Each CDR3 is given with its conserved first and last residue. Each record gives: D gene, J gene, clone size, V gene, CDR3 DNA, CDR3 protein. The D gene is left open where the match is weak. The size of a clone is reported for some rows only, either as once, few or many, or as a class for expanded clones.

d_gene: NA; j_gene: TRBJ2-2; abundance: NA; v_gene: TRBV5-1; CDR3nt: TGCGCCAGCAGCTTGGTCCGGGAGGGGGAGCTGTTTTTT; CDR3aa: CASSLVREGELFF
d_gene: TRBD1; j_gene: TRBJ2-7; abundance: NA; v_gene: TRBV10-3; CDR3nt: TGTGCCATCAATGGACAGGGCTACGAGCAGTACTTC; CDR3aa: CAINGQGYEQYF
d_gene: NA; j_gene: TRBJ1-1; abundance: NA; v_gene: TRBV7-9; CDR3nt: TGTGCCAGCAGATGGGAGGCGGGGGAGGGCACTGAAGCTTTCTTT; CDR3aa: CASRWEAGEGTEAFF
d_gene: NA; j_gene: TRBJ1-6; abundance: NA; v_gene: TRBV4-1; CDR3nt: TGCGCCAGCAGCCAAGTATTTCAGGGCCTTATCTTAGAGAATTCACCCCTCCACTTT; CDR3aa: CASSQVFQGLILENSPLHF
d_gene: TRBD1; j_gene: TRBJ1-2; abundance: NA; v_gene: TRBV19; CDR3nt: TGTGCCAGTACGGAACAGGGGGCTGGTGGCTACACCTTC; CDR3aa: CASTEQGAGGYTF
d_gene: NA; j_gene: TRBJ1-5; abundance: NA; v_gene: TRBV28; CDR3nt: TGTGCCAGCGTCACGGGGAAACAGCCCCAGCATTTT; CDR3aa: CASVTGKQPQHF
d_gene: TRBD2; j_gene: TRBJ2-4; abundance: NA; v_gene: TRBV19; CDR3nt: TGTGCCAGTAGTATTCTCCGGGGGGACGGCGCCAAAAACATTCAGTACTTC; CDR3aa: CASSILRGDGAKNIQYF
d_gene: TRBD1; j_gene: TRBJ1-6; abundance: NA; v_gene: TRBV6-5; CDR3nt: TGTGCCAGCAGTCCCAACACAGGGGGGAATTCACCCCTCCACTTT; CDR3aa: CASSPNTGGNSPLHF
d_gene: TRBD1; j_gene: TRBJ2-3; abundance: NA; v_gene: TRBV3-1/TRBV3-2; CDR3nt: TGTGCCAGCAGCCAGGACAGGGCAGATACGCAGTATTTT; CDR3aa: CASSQDRADTQYF
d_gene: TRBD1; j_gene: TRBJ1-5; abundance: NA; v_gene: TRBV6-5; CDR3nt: TGTGCCAGCAGTTACTCGATCGGGACAGGCAATCAGCCCCAGCATTTT; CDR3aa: CASSYSIGTGNQPQHF
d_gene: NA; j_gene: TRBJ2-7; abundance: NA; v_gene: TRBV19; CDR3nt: TGTGCCAGTAGGTCTCGGCGGGGGCTCCCTTACGAGCAGTACTTC; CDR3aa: CASRSRRGLPYEQYF
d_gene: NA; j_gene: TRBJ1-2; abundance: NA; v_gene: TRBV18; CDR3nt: TGTGCCAGCTCACCACCGAGCCAATCTAGAGGCTACACCTTC; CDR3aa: CASSPPSQSRGYTF
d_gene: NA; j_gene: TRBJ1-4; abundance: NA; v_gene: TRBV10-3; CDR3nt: TGTGCCATCAGTGACAGGGCACATGAAAAACTGTTTTTT; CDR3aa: CAISDRAHEKLFF
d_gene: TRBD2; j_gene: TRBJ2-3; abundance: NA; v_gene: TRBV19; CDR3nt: TGTGCCAGTAGTATCGACGTTTCAGCGGGAGGCATAGATACGCAGTATTTT; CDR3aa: CASSIDVSAGGIDTQYF
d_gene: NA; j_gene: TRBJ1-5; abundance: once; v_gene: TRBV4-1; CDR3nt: TGCGCCAGCAGCCAGATCCAGGTGAGCAATCAGCCCCAGCATTTT; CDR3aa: CASSQIQVSNQPQHF
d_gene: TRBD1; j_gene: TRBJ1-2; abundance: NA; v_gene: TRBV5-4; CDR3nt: TGTGCCAGCAGCATAGGACAGGGGGCTCAGGAATATGGCTACACCTTC; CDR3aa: CASSIGQGAQEYGYTF
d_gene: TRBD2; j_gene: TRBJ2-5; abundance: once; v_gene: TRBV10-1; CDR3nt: TGCGCCAGCAGTGAGCCGGGACTAGCGGGAAGAGAGACCCAGTACTTC; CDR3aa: CASSEPGLAGRETQYF
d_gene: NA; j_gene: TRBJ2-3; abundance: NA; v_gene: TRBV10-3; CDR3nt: TGTGCCATCAAGGCTAGCGCACGCACAGATACGCAGTATTTT; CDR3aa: CAIKASARTDTQYF
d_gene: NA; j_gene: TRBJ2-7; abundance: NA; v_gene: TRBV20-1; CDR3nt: TGCAGTGCTAGTGTCGGGGTTTCCTACGAGCAGTACTTC; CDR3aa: CSASVGVSYEQYF
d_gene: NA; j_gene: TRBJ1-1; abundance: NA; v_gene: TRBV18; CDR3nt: TGTGCCAGCTCCACGACCGGACTGATCACTGAAGCTTTCTTT; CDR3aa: CASSTTGLITEAFF
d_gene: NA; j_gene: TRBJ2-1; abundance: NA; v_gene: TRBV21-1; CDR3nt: TGTGCCAGCAGCACGTCAGGGGGGAACAATGAGCAGTTCTTC; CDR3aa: CASSTSGGNNEQFF
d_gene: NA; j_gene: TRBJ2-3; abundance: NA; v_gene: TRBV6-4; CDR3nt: TGTGCCAGCAGTTTACAGGGAATAAACACAGATACGCAGTATTTT; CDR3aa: CASSLQGINTDTQYF
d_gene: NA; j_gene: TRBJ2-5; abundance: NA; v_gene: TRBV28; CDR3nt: TGTGCCAGCAACGGTGAGACCCAGTACTTC; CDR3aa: CASNGETQYF
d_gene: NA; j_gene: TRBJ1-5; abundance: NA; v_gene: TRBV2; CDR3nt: TGTGCCAGCACCGCCGACAGGAGCACTGGGCCCCAGCATTTT; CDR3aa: CASTADRSTGPQHF
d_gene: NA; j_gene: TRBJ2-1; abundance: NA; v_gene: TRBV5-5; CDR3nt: TGTGCCAGCAGCTTGTTTATTCAGGGGTTGCTCGAGCAGTTCTTC; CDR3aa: CASSLFIQGLLEQFF
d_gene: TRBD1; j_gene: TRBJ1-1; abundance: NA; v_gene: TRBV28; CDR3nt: TGTGCCAGCAGTGCCCGGGACAGGGATGCCACTGAAGCTTTCTTT; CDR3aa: CASSARDRDATEAFF
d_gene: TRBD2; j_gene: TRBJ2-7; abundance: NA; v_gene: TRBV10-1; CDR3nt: TGCGCCAGCAGTGAGTCGACGGGACTAGCGGGCGAGCAGTACTTC; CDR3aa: CASSESTGLAGEQYF
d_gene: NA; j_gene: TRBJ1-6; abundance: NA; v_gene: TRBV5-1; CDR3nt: TGCGCCAGCAGCTTGGAACTTAGGGAGGGCCTGTACTATAATTCACCCCTCCACTTT; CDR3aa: CASSLELREGLYYNSPLHF
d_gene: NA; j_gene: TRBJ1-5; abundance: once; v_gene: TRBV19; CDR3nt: TGTGCCAGTAGTATTTTTGTGGGGGGTTGGGGCAATCAGCCCCAGCATTTT; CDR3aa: CASSIFVGGWGNQPQHF
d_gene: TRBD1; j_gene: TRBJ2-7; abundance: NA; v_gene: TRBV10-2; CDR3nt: TGCGCCAGCAGAACCGGGGACAGCTCCTACGAGCAGTACTTC; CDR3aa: CASRTGDSSYEQYF
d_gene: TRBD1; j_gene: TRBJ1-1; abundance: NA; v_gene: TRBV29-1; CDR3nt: TGCAGCGCGAACAGGGGCACTGAAGCTTTCTTT; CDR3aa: CSANRGTEAFF
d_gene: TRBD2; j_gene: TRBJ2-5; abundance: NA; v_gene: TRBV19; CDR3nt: TGTGCCAGTAGTACCGCACTAGCGGGGGGGACGTCAGAGACCCAGTACTTC; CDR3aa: CASSTALAGGTSETQYF
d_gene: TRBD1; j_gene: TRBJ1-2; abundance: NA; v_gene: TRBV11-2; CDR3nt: TGTGCCAGCAGCTTACTTGACAGGGGGGCCTATGGCTACACCTTC; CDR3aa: CASSLLDRGAYGYTF
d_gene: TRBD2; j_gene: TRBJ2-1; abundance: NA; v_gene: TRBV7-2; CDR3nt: TGTGCCAGCAGCACTAGCGGGGGCGCCGAGCAGTTCTTC; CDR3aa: CASSTSGGAEQFF
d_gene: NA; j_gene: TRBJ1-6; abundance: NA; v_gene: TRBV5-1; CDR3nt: TGCGCCAGCAGCTTGGAGAGCCCGCGGAGCTCCTATAATTCACCCCTCCACTTT; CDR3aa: CASSLESPRSSYNSPLHF
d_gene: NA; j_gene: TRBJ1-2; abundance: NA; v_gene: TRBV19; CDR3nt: TGTGCCAGTATTTCAGGGTCAGCTAACTATGGCTACACCTTC; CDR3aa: CASISGSANYGYTF
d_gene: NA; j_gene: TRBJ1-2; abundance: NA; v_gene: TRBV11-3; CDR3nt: TGTGCCAGCTCCGGAAAATTTGACAGGCCAATCTATGGCTACACCTTC; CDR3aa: CASSGKFDRPIYGYTF
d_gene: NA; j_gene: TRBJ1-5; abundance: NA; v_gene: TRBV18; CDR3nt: TGTGCCAGCTCAGAACAGGGAAGCAATCAGCCCCAGCATTTT; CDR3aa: CASSEQGSNQPQHF
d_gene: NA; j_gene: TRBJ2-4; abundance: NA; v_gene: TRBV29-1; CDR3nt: TGCAGCGCTTCGACAGTAGCCAAAAACATTCAGTACTTC; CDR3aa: CSASTVAKNIQYF
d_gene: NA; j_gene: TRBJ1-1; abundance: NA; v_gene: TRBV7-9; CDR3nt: TGTGCCAGCACCCCTAACACTGAAGCTTTCTTT; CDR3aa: CASTPNTEAFF
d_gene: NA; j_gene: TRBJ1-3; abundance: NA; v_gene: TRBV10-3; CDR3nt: TGTGCCATCAGGAAGCAGGGCTCCCGGAACGACACCATATATTTT; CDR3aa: CAIRKQGSRNDTIYF
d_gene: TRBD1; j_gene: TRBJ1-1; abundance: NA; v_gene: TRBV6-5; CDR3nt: TGTGCCAGCACCCGTTCGGGACAGGCTGGCTCTGAAGCTTTCTTT; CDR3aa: CASTRSGQAGSEAFF
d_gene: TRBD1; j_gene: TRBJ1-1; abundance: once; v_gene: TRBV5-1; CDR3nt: TGCGCCAGCAGCTGGCGACAGGGTGTGAACACTGAAGCTTTCTTT; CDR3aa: CASSWRQGVNTEAFF
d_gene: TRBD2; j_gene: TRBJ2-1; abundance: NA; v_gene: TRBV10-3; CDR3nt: TGTGCCATCAGTGGACTAGCCATTTCGAGATTGAACAATGAGCAGTTCTTC; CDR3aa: CAISGLAISRLNNEQFF
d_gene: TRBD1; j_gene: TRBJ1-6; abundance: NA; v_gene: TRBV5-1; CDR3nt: TGCGCCAGCAGCCCGGGACAGGGGGGGTCACCCCTCCACTTT; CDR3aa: CASSPGQGGSPLHF
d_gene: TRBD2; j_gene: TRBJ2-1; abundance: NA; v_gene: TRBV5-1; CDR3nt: TGCGCCAGCAGACAGACTAGCGCAAATGAGCAGTTCTTC; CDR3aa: CASRQTSANEQFF
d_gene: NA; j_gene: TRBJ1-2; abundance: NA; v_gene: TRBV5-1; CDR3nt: TGCGCCAGCAGCTTCCGGACAGATAACTATGGCTACACCTTC; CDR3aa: CASSFRTDNYGYTF
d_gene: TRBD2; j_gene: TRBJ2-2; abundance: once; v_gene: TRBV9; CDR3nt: TGTGCCAGCAGCTATAGCGGGGTTAACACCGGGGAGCTGTTTTTT; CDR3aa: CASSYSGVNTGELFF
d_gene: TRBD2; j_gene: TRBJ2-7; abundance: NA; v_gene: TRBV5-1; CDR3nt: TGCGCCAGCAGCTGGAAAAGACTAGCGGGGGGCTACGAGCAGTACTTC; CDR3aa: CASSWKRLAGGYEQYF
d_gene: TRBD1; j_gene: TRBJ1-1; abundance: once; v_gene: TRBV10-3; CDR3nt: TGTGCCATCAGGGCCGGGACAGCGAACACTGAAGCTTTCTTT; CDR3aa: CAIRAGTANTEAFF
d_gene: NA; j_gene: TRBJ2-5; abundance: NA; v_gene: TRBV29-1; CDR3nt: TGCAGCGTTGTTTGGGGAGGACGGGGGGAGACCCAGTACTTC; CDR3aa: CSVVWGGRGETQYF
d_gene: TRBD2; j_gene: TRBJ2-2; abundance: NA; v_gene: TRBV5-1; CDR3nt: TGCGCCAGCAGCTCAAAACTAGCGGGGGCGGACACCGGGGAGCTGTTTTTT; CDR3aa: CASSSKLAGADTGELFF
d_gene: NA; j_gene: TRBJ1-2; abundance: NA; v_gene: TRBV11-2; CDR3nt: TGTGCCAGCAGCTTAGATCCGAGGGAGGCAAAGGTTAACTATGGCTACACCTTC; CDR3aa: CASSLDPREAKVNYGYTF
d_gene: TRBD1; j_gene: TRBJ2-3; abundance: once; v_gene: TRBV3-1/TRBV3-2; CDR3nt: TGTGCCAGCAGCCAAGGGACAGGAGCACCCACAGATACGCAGTATTTT; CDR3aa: CASSQGTGAPTDTQYF
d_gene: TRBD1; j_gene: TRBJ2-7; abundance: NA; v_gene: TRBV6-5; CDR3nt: TGTGCCAGCAGTTACTGGGACAGCAATTACGAGCAGTACTTC; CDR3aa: CASSYWDSNYEQYF
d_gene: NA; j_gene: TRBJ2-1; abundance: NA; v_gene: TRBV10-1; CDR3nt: TGCGCCAGCAGTGAGGGCAGCGCTTCCTACAATGAGCAGTTCTTC; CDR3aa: CASSEGSASYNEQFF
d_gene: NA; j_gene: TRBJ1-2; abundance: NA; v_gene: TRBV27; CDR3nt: TGTGCCAGCAGTTTCGACAGCAACTATGGCTACACCTTC; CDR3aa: CASSFDSNYGYTF